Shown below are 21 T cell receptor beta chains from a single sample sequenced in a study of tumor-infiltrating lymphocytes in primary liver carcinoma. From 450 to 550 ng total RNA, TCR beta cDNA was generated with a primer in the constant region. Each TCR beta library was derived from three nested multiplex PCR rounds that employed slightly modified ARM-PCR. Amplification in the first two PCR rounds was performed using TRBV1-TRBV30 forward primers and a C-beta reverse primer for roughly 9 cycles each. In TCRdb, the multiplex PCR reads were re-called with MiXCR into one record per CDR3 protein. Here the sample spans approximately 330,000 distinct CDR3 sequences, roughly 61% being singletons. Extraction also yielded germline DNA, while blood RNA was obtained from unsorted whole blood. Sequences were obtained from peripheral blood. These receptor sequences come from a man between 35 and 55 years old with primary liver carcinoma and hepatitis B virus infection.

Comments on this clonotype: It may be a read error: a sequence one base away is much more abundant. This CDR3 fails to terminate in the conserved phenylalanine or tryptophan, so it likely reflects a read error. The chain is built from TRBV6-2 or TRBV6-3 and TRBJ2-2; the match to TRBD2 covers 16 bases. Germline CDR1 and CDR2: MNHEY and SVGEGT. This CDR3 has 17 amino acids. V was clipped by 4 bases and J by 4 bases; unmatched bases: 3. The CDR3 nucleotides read TGTGCCAGCAGTTCGGGACTAGCGGGAGGGCCCACCGGGGAGCTGTTTTAT. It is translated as CASSSGLAGGPTGELFY.

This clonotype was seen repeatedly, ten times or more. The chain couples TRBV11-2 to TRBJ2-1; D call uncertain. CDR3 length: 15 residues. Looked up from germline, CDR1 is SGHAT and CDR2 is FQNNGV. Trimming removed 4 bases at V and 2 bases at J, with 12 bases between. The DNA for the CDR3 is TGTGCCAGCAGCTCCCGGCTCACTGCCTACAATGAGCAGTTCTTC. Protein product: CASSSRLTAYNEQFF.

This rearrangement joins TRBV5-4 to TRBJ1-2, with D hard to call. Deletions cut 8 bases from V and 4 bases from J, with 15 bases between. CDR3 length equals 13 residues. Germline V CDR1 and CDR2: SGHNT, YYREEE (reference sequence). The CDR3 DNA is TGTGCCAGTTCGGAGGCGGCCATCTATGGCTACACCTTC. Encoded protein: CASSEAAIYGYTF.

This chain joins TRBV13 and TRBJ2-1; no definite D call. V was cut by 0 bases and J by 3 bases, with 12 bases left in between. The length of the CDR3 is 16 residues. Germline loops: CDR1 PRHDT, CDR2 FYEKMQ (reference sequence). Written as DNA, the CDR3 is TGTGCCAGCAGCTTAGGTGGCTGGAGCATCTACAATGAGCAGTTCTTC. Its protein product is CASSLGGWSIYNEQFF.

CDR3 region: CASSLEAGVDTGELFF. CDR3 DNA sequence: TGTGCCAGCAGCTTGGAGGCGGGGGTGGACACCGGGGAGCTGTTTTTT. This chain joins TRBV7-9 and TRBJ2-2; 7 bases agree with TRBD2. This CDR3 is built from 16 residues. The V gene's germline CDR1 is SEHNR and CDR2 FQNEAQ (reference sequence). V gave up 3 bases and J gave up 3 bases; unmatched junction bases: 7.

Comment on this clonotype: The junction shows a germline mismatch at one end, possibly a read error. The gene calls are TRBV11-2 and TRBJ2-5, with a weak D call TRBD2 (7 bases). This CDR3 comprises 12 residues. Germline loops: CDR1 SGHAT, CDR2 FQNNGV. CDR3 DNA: TGTGCCAGCAACTTAGGGGGGGAGACCCTATACTTC. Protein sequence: CASNLGGETLYF.

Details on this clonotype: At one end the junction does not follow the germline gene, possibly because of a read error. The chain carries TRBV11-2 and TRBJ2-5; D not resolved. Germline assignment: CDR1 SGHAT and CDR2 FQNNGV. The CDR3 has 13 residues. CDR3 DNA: TGTGCCTGCAGTTACTATACACAAGAGACCCAGTACTTC. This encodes CACSYYTQETQYF.

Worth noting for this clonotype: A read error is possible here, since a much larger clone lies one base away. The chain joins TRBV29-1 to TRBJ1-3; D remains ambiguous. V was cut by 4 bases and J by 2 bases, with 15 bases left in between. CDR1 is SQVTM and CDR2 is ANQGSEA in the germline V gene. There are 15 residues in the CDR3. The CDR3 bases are TGCAGCGTTGGTGGAAGGGAGGATCCTGGAAACACCATATATTTT. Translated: CSVGGREDPGNTIYF.

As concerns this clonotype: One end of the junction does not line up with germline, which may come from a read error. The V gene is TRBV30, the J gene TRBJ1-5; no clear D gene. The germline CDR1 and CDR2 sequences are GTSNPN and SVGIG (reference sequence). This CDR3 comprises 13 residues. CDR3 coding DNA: TGTGCCTGGAGTCTGGGGAACAATCAGTCCCAGCATTTT. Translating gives CAWSLGNNQSQHF.

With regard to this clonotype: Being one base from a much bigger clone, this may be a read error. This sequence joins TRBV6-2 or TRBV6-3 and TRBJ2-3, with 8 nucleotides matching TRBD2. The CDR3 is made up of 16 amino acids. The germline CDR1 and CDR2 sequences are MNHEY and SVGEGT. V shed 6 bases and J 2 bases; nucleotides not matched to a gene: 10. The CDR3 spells CASSNSRTSTTDTQYF. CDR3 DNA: TGTGCCAGCAGCAACTCCAGGACTAGCACCACAGATACGCAGTATTTT.

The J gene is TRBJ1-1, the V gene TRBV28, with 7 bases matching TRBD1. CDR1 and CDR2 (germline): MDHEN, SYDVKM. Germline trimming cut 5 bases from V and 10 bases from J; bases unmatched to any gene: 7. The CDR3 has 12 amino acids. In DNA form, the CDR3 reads TGTGCCAGCAGTCTCGACAGGGTCGGAGCTTTCTTT. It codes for CASSLDRVGAFF.

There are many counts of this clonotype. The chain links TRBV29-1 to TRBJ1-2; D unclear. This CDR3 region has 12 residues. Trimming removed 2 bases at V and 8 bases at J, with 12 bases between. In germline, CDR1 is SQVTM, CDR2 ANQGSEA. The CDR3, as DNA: TGCAGCGTTGAAAGTCCCGGGTTAGGCTACACCTTC. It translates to CSVESPGLGYTF. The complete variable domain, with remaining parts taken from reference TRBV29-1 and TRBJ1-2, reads SAVISQKPSRDICQRGTSLTIQCQVDSQVTMMFWYRQQPGQSLTLIATANQGSEATYESGFVIDKFPISRPNLTFSTLTVSNMSPEDSSIYLCSVESPGLGYTFGSGTRLTVV.

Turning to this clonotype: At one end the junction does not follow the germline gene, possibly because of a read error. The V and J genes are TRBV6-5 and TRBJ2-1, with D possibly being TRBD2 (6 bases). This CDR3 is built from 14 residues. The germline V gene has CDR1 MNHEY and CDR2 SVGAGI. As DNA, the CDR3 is TGTGCCGGCAGTTCACTAGCTTCCTACAATGAGCAGTTCTTC. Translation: CAGSSLASYNEQFF.

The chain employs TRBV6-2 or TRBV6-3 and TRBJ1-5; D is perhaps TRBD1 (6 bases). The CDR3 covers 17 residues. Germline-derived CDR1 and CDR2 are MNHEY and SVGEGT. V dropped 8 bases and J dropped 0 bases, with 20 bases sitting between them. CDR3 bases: TGTGCCAGCGCTCCTTTGGGAGGGGGTTATAGCAATCAGCCCCAGCATTTT. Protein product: CASAPLGGGYSNQPQHF.

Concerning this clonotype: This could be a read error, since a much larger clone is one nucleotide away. The CDR3 sequence is CASSTAYSPLHF. For the CDR3, the DNA is TGTGCCAGCAGCACAGCCTACTCACCCCTCCACTTT. The V and J genes are TRBV4-2 and TRBJ1-6; D remains unclear. Trimming took 5 bases from V and 10 from J, leaving 9 bases between them. Germline V lookup: CDR1 LGHNA, CDR2 YNFKEQ. The CDR3 runs to 12 residues.

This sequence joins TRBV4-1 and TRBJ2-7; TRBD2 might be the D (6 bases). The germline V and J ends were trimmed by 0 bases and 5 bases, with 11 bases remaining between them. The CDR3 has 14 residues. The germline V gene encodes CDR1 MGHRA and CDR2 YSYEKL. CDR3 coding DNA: TGCGCCAGCAGCCAAGAGGGGGGTCGCAACGAGCAGTACTTC. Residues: CASSQEGGRNEQYF.

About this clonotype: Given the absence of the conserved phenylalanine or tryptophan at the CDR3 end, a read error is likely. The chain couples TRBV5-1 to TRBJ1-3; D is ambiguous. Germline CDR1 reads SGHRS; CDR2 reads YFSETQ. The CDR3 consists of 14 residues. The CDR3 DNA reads TGCGCCAGCAGCTTAGGAACCTCTGGAAGCACCATATATCTT. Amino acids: CASSLGTSGSTIYL.

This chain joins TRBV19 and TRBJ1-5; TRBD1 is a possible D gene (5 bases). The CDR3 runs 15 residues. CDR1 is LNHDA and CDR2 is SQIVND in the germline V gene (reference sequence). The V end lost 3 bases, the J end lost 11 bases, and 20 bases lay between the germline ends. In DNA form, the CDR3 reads TGTGCCAGTAGTATCAATCACGGGGGAAGACAGTCCCAGCATTTT. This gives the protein CASSINHGGRQSQHF.

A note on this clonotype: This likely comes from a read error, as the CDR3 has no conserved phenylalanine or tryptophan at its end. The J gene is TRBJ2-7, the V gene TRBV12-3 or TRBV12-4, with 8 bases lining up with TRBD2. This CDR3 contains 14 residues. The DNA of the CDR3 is TGTGCCAGCAATTTAGGGACTAGTTGGTACGAGCAGTACTTA. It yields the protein CASNLGTSWYEQYL.

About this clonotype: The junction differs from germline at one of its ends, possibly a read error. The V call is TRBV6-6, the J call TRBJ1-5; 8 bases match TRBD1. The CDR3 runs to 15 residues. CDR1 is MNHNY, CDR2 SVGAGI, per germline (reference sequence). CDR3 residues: CASSPGGASNQPRHF. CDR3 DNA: TGTGCCAGCAGTCCAGGGGGCGCGAGCAATCAGCCCCGGCATTTT.

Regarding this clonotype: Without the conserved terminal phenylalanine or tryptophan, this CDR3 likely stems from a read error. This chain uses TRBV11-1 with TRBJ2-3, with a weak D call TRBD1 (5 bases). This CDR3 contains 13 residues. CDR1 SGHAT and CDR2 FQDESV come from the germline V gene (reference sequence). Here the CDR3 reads CVSSLIRADTQYL. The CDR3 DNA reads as TGTGTCAGCAGCTTAATCAGGGCAGATACGCAGTATCTT.